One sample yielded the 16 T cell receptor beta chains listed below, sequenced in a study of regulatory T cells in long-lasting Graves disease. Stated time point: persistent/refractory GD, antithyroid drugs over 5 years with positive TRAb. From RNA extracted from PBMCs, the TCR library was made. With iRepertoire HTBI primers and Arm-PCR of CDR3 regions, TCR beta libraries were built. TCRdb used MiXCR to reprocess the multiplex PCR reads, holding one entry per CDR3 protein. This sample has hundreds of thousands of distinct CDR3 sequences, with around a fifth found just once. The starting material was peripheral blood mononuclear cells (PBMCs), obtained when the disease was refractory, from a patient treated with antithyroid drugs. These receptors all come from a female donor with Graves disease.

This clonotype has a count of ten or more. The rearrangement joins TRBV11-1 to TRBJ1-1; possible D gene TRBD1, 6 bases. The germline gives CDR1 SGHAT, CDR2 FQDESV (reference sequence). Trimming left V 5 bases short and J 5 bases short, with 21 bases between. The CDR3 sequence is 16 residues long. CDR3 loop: CASSPRTGGGGTEAFF. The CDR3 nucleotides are TGTGCCAGCAGCCCCCGGACGGGCGGAGGGGGTACTGAAGCTTTCTTT.

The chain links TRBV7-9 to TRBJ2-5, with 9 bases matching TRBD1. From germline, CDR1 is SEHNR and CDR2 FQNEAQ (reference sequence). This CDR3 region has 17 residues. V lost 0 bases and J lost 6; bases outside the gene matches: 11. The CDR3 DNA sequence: TGTGCCAGCAGCTTAGCGTACCGGACAGGGGATAAGAAGACCCAGTACTTC. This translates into CASSLAYRTGDKKTQYF.

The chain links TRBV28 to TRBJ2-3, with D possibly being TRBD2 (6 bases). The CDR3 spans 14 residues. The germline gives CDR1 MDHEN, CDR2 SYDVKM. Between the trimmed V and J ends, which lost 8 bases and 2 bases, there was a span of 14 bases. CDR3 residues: CASAITGDTDTQYF. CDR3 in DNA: TGTGCCAGCGCAATTACGGGGGACACAGATACGCAGTATTTT.

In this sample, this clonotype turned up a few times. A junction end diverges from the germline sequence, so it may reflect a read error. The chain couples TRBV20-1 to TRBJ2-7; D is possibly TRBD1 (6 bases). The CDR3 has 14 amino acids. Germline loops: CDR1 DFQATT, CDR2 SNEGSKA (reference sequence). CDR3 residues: CSASSDRILYGQYF. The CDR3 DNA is TGCAGTGCTAGTTCCGACAGGATCCTCTACGGGCAGTACTTC.

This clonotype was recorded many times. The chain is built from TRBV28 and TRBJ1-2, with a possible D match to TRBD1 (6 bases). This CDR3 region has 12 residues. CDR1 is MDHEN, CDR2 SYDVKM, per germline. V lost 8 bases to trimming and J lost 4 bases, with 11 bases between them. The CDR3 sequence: CASDTTGYGYTF. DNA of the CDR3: TGTGCCAGCGACACGACAGGCTATGGCTACACCTTC.

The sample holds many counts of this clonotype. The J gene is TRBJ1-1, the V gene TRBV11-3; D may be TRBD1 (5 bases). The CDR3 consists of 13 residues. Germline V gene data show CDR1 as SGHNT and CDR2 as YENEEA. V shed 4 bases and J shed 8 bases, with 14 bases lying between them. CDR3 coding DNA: TGTGCCAGCAGCTCGGCGGGGACCTCCGAAGCTTTCTTT. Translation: CASSSAGTSEAFF.

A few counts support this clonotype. For the CDR3, the DNA is TGTGCCAGCAGCTTGGGGACGAATGGAAACACCATATATTTT. It specifies CASSLGTNGNTIYF. The chain couples TRBV5-5 to TRBJ1-3, with D uncertain. V was pared by 0 bases and J by 3 bases, with 7 bases between. In germline, CDR1 is SGHKS, CDR2 YYEKEE (reference sequence). This CDR3 has 14 residues.

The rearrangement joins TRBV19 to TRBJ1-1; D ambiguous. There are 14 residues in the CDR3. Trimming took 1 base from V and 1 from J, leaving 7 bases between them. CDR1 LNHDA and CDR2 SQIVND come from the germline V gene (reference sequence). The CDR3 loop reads CASSIGGGNTEAFF. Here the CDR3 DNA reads TGTGCCAGTAGTATAGGGGGTGGGAACACTGAAGCTTTCTTT. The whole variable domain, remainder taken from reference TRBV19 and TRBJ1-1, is DGGITQSPKYLFRKEGQNVTLSCEQNLNHDAMYWYRQDPGQGLRLIYYSQIVNDFQKGDIAEGYSVSREKKESFPLTVTSAQKNPTAFYLCASSIGGGNTEAFFGQGTRLTVV.

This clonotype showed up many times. The chain's CDR3 is CTGAKPDTGAQYF. Here the CDR3 DNA reads TGCACGGGAGCCAAGCCCGATACCGGCGCCCAGTACTTC. The chain has TRBV29-1 and TRBJ2-5, with a weak D call TRBD2 (6 bases). Germline V gene sequence: CDR1 SQVTM, CDR2 ANQGSEA. The CDR3 covers 13 residues.

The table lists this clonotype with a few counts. CDR3 nucleotides: TGTGCCAGCAGTTTACCCCCAGGTGGGCGGGAGTCTCACGAGCAGTTCTTC. The encoded protein is CASSLPPGGRESHEQFF. This chain joins TRBV28 and TRBJ2-1, with 7 bases aligning to TRBD2. V dropped 2 bases and J dropped 10; count of bases not matched to a gene: 17. The CDR3 runs 17 residues. Looked up from germline, CDR1 is MDHEN and CDR2 is SYDVKM.

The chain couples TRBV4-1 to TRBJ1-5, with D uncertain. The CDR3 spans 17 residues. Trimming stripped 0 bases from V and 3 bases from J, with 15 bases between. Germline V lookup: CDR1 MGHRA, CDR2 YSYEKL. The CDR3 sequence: CASSQEGSLAPNQPQHF. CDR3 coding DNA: TGCGCCAGCAGCCAAGAAGGTAGTCTGGCCCCCAATCAGCCCCAGCATTTT.

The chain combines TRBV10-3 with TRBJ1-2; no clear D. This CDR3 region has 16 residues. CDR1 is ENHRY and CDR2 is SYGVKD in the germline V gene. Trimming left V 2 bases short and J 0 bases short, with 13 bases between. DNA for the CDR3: TGTGCCATCAGTGAGAAGGACTCCCGAGCTAACTATGGCTACACCTTC. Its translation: CAISEKDSRANYGYTF.

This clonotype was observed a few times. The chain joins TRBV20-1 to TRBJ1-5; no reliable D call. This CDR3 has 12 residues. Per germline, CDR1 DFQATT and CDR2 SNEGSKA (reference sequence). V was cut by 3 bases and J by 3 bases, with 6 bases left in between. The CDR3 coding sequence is TGCAGTGCTAGTCCGGCCAATCAGCCCCAGCATTTT. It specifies CSASPANQPQHF.

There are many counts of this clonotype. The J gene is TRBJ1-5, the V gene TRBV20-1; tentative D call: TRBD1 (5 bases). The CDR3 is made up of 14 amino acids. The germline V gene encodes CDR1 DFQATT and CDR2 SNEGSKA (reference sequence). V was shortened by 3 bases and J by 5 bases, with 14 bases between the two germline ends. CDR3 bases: TGCAGTGCTAGTACCGGGGGTATAGATCAGCCCCAGCATTTT. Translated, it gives CSASTGGIDQPQHF.

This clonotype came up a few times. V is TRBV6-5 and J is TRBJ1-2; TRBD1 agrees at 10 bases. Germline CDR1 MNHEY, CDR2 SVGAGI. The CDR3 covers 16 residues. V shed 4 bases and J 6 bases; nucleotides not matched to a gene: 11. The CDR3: CASSSYYSTGGDGYTF. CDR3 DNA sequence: TGTGCCAGCAGTTCCTACTATTCGACAGGGGGCGATGGCTACACCTTC.

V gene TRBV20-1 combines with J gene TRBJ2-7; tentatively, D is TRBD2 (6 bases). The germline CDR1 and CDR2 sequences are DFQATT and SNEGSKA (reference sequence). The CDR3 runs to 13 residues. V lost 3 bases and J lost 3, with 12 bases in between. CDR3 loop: CSARPLGGYEQYF. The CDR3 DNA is TGCAGTGCTAGGCCGCTCGGGGGCTACGAGCAGTACTTC.